One sample yielded the 17 T cell receptor beta chains listed below, sequenced in a study of T cell responses to AZD1222 COVID-19 vaccine. Assay: immunoSEQ multiplex PCR; the TCRdb copy retains only in-frame clones and omits some. This repertoire shows about 120,000 clones, 93% found once; its top ten account for approximately 5.1%. Sequencing was performed on peripheral blood, taken 28 days after the second AZD1222 dose. All receptors derive from an adult who received the AZD1222 COVID-19 vaccine.

V is TRBV7-2 and J is TRBJ2-1, with D uncertain. Between the trimmed V and J ends, which lost 3 bases and 7 bases, there was a span of 16 bases. Germline CDR1 and CDR2: SGHTA and FQGNSA. The CDR3 is 15 amino acids. In DNA, the CDR3 is TGTGCCAGCAGCTTGGGCGGCCCGTTTGGAAATGAGCAGTTCTTC. This encodes CASSLGGPFGNEQFF.

This chain joins TRBV10-3 and TRBJ1-2, with 9 bases fitting TRBD1. The CDR3 consists of 16 residues. In germline, CDR1 is ENHRY, CDR2 SYGVKD. J was trimmed by 2 bases and V by 2 bases; bases with no gene match: 6. For the CDR3, the DNA is TGTGCCATCAGTGAGCCGGGGACAGGGCGCAACTATGGCTACACCTTC. As protein: CAISEPGTGRNYGYTF.

The chain joins TRBV6-2 or TRBV6-3 to TRBJ2-3; 7 nucleotides line up with TRBD2. The germline V gene has CDR1 MNHEY and CDR2 SVGEGT. The CDR3 consists of 14 residues. J gave up 0 bases and V 6 bases, and 3 bases lay outside the gene matches. In DNA form, the CDR3 reads TGTGCCAGCAGCAGGACTAGTAGCACAGATACGCAGTATTTT. Residues: CASSRTSSTDTQYF.

V gene TRBV5-1 combines with J gene TRBJ2-2; 7 bases line up with TRBD1. The ends lost 4 bases at V and 1 base at J; junction bases unmatched: 4. Germline CDR1 reads SGHRS; CDR2 reads YFSETQ. The CDR3 covers 15 residues. CDR3 sequence (DNA): TGCGCCAGCAGCAAAGGGGGCCTGAACACCGGGGAGCTGTTTTTT. Translating it yields CASSKGGLNTGELFF.

The chain employs TRBV7-2 and TRBJ2-7, with D possibly TRBD1 on 6 matching bases. Per the germline V gene, CDR1 is SGHTA and CDR2 is FQGNSA. The V and J ends lost 1 base and 4 bases respectively, with 8 bases between them. The CDR3 spans 13 residues. CDR3 region: CASSLGGRYEQYF. In nucleotides, the CDR3 is TGTGCCAGCAGCTTAGGGGGGCGGTACGAGCAGTACTTC.

This chain links TRBV24-1 with TRBJ2-7; D remains unclear. Germline V gives CDR1 KGHDR, CDR2 SFDVKD. V was pared by 9 bases and J by 4 bases, with 18 bases between. This CDR3 region has 14 residues. The chain's CDR3 is CATPQSRWKYEQYF. The CDR3 DNA reads as TGTGCCACCCCCCAGTCTCGGTGGAAGTACGAGCAGTACTTC.

The V and J genes are TRBV5-1 and TRBJ1-1; no reliable D call. V was pared by 4 bases and J by 0 bases, with 13 bases between. CDR1 and CDR2 from the germline V gene are SGHRS and YFSETQ. The CDR3 extends over 15 amino acids. The CDR3 DNA reads as TGCGCCAGCAGCCCGGAGGCCACTTTGAACACTGAAGCTTTCTTT. It encodes CASSPEATLNTEAFF.

This sequence joins TRBV6-5 and TRBJ1-2; 8 bases are a match to TRBD1. Germline V gives CDR1 MNHEY, CDR2 SVGAGI. Unmatched junction bases numbered 5, after V lost 2 bases and J lost 6 bases. This CDR3 is built from 14 residues. The CDR3 loop is CASSYGSRGHGYTF. The CDR3 nucleotides are TGTGCCAGCAGTTACGGGTCCAGGGGGCATGGCTACACCTTC.

The chain employs TRBV4-3 and TRBJ1-3; perhaps TRBD1 as D (5 bases). From germline, CDR1 is LGHNA and CDR2 YSLEER. Between the trimmed V and J ends, which lost 0 bases and 0 bases, there was a span of 12 bases. The CDR3 runs to 17 residues. This CDR3 is CASSQDLGDNSGNTIYF. CDR3 bases: TGCGCCAGCAGCCAAGATCTAGGGGATAACTCTGGAAACACCATATATTTT.

The genes are TRBV9 and TRBJ1-6; TRBD1 is a possible D gene (5 bases). Germline assignment: CDR1 SGDLS and CDR2 YYNGEE. Trimming took 3 bases from V and 5 from J, leaving 12 bases between them. CDR3 size: 15 residues. CDR3 DNA: TGTGCCAGCAGCGCATTGACAGAGAATAATTCACCCCTCCACTTT. This gives the protein CASSALTENNSPLHF.

The chain combines TRBV5-6 with TRBJ2-1; 7 bases map to TRBD1. J gave up 7 bases and V 0 bases, and 10 bases lay outside the gene matches. The germline V gene encodes CDR1 SGHDT and CDR2 YYEEEE. This CDR3 region has 16 residues. In nucleotides, the CDR3 is TGTGCCAGCAGCTTGGGGACAGGACTGGCTTTGAATGAGCAGTTCTTC. Its translation: CASSLGTGLALNEQFF.

The chain links TRBV5-1 to TRBJ1-2; D not resolved. Trimming removed 3 bases from V and 4 bases from J, with 16 bases in between. The CDR3 runs 15 residues. Germline V CDR1 and CDR2: SGHRS, YFSETQ. The CDR3 nucleotides are TGCGCCAGCAGCTCTGGCCTAGGTAGTGGCTATGGCTACACCTTC. This gives the protein CASSSGLGSGYGYTF.

The rearrangement uses TRBV9 and TRBJ1-4; perhaps TRBD1 as D (5 bases). The V and J ends lost 3 bases and 4 bases respectively, with 10 bases between them. Germline V gene sequence: CDR1 SGDLS, CDR2 YYNGEE. The CDR3 is 14 amino acids. The CDR3 bases are TGTGCCAGCAGCGCCGGGACGGGTAATGAAAAACTGTTTTTT. Amino acids: CASSAGTGNEKLFF. Full variable domain (remainder filled in from reference TRBV9 and TRBJ1-4): DSGVTQTPKHLITATGQRVTLRCSPRSGDLSVYWYQQSLDQGLQFLIQYYNGEERAKGNILERFSAQQFPDLHSELNLSSLELGDSALYFCASSAGTGNEKLFFGSGTQLSVL.

The genes are TRBV15 and TRBJ1-2; no clear D gene. Germline V CDR1 and CDR2: LNHNV, YYDKDF (reference sequence). V lost 0 bases to trimming and J lost 8 bases, with 7 bases between them. The CDR3 runs to 12 residues. The CDR3 DNA sequence: TGTGCCACCAGCAGAGATTTAGGGGGCTACACCTTC. It encodes CATSRDLGGYTF. The whole variable domain, remainder taken from reference TRBV15 and TRBJ1-2, is DAMVIQNPRYQVTQFGKPVTLSCSQTLNHNVMYWYQQKSSQAPKLLFHYYDKDFNNEADTPDNFQSRRPNTSFCFLDIRSPGLGDTAMYLCATSRDLGGYTFGSGTRLTVV.

The gene calls are TRBV2 and TRBJ2-7; perhaps TRBD2 as D (5 bases). CDR3 size: 12 residues. With 10 bases removed from V and 3 bases from J, the gap between germline ends came to 13 bases. The germline V gene encodes CDR1 SNHLY and CDR2 FYNNEI. The DNA of the CDR3 is TGTGCCAATGGAGGCGCGGGCTACGAGCAGTACTTC. Translation gives CANGGAGYEQYF.

V and J are TRBV5-1 and TRBJ1-1, with TRBD1 identical over 7 bases. V gave up 4 bases and J gave up 3 bases; unmatched junction bases: 9. Germline values: CDR1 SGHRS, CDR2 YFSETQ. CDR3 length: 15 residues. The CDR3 DNA reads as TGCGCCAGCAGCCAGTCAGGGGGACCGTACACTGAAGCTTTCTTT. The encoded protein is CASSQSGGPYTEAFF.

This clone was seen just once. The J gene is TRBJ1-2, the V gene TRBV19; 7 nucleotides line up with TRBD1. V shed 3 bases, J shed 8 bases, and the junction held 9 bases outside the gene matches. CDR3 length: 14 residues. The V gene's germline CDR1 is LNHDA and CDR2 SQIVND (reference sequence). The CDR3 is CASSIGGGAGGYTF. CDR3 bases: TGTGCCAGTAGTATTGGAGGGGGCGCGGGAGGCTACACCTTC. The full variable domain, its missing parts supplied by reference TRBV19 and TRBJ1-2, is DGGITQSPKYLFRKEGQNVTLSCEQNLNHDAMYWYRQDPGQGLRLIYYSQIVNDFQKGDIAEGYSVSREKKESFPLTVTSAQKNPTAFYLCASSIGGGAGGYTFGSGTRLTVV.